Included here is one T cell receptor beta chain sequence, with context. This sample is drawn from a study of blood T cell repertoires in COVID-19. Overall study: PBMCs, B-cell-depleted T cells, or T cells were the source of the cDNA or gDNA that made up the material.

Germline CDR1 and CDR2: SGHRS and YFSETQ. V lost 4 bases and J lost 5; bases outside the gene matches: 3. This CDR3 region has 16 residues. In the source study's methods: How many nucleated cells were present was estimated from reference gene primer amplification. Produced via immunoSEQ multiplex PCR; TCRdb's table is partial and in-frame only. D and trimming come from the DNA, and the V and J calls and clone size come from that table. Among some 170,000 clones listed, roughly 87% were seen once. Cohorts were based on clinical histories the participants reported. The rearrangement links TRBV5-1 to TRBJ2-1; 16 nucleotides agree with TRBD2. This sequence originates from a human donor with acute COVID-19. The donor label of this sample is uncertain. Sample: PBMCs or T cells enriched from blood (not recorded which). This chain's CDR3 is CASSMGLAGGNNEQFF. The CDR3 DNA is TGCGCCAGCAGCATGGGACTAGCGGGGGGGAACAATGAGCAGTTCTTC.